The next 18 T cell receptor beta chains were all read from a single sample in a study of blood T cell repertoires in COVID-19. The repertoire was sequenced with immunoSEQ multiplex PCR; TCRdb's copy has only in-frame clones and lacks some. The sample gives about 60,000 clones, about nine tenths of which show up once; around 6.7% is in the top ten. Material: peripheral blood. The receptor source for this set is a human donor in a cohort sampled during active COVID-19.

This chain joins TRBV5-1 and TRBJ2-2, with TRBD2 identical over 7 bases. J lost 1 base, V lost 2 bases, and 2 bases had no gene match. The CDR3 contains 15 residues. The germline V gene encodes CDR1 SGHRS and CDR2 YFSETQ. The CDR3 region is CASSLSGKNTGELFF. CDR3 DNA sequence: TGCGCCAGCAGCTTAAGCGGGAAGAACACCGGGGAGCTGTTTTTT.

This chain joins TRBV12-3 or TRBV12-4 and TRBJ1-2; D perhaps matches TRBD1 (5 bases). Trimming shortened V by 4 bases and J by 4 bases, and 10 bases separated the two germline ends. The CDR3 runs 13 residues. CDR3 sequence: CASSSQVTYGYTF. The DNA for the CDR3 is TGTGCCAGCAGTTCACAGGTGACCTATGGCTACACCTTC.

The chain is built from TRBV19 and TRBJ2-3; the match to TRBD2 covers 12 bases. Germline trimming cut 1 base from V and 4 bases from J; bases unmatched to any gene: 6. Germline V gene sequence: CDR1 LNHDA, CDR2 SQIVND (reference sequence). There are 17 residues in the CDR3. The CDR3 sequence is CASSIGDPSGGADTQYF. The CDR3 nucleotides read TGTGCCAGTAGTATAGGCGACCCTAGCGGGGGGGCAGATACGCAGTATTTT.

CDR3 nucleotides: TGTGCCAGCAGAGACCAGGGGGCGGGGGTGAACACTGAAGCTTTCTTT. It translates to CASRDQGAGVNTEAFF. The chain employs TRBV6-6 and TRBJ1-1, with 8 bases lining up with TRBD1. The CDR3 has 16 amino acids. Germline V CDR1 and CDR2: MNHNY, SVGAGI (reference sequence). J gave up 0 bases and V 6 bases, and 9 bases lay outside the gene matches.

The rearrangement joins TRBV15 to TRBJ2-3; TRBD1 matches 7 bases. The CDR3 runs to 15 residues. The germline V gene encodes CDR1 LNHNV and CDR2 YYDKDF (reference sequence). V shed 5 bases, J shed 0 bases, and the junction held 5 bases outside the gene matches. The CDR3 is CATSRRGQSTDTQYF. The DNA for the CDR3 is TGTGCCACCAGCCGTCGGGGACAGAGCACAGATACGCAGTATTTT. Full variable domain (missing parts from reference TRBV15 and TRBJ2-3): DAMVIQNPRYQVTQFGKPVTLSCSQTLNHNVMYWYQQKSSQAPKLLFHYYDKDFNNEADTPDNFQSRRPNTSFCFLDIRSPGLGDTAMYLCATSRRGQSTDTQYFGPGTRLTVL.

The chain links TRBV7-4 to TRBJ1-4; 7 bases line up with TRBD1. Trimming removed 10 bases from V and 1 base from J; junction bases left unmatched: 3. Per the germline V gene, CDR1 is SGHVT and CDR2 is SQSDAQ. The CDR3 sequence is 13 residues long. The chain's CDR3 is CATTGVTNEKLFF. CDR3 bases: TGTGCCACAACAGGGGTAACTAATGAAAAACTGTTTTTT.

The chain combines TRBV3-1 (or the pseudogene TRBV3-2) with TRBJ2-5; TRBD2 aligns across 8 bases. The CDR3 extends over 16 amino acids. Germline V gene data show CDR1 as LGHDT and CDR2 as YNNKEL (reference sequence). J lost 0 bases, V lost 4 bases, and 7 bases had no gene match. CDR3 nucleotides: TGTGCCAGCAGCCCATGGGCGGGAGGTGACCAAGAGACCCAGTACTTC. Amino acids: CASSPWAGGDQETQYF.

The genes are TRBV5-4 and TRBJ2-3; 12 bases agree with TRBD2. Per germline, CDR1 SGHNT and CDR2 YYREEE (reference sequence). The CDR3 runs 16 residues. V lost 4 bases and J lost 4; bases outside the gene matches: 7. The CDR3 bases are TGTGCCAGCAGCCCCCCTAGCGGGAGGGCCGCAGATACGCAGTATTTT. The encoded protein is CASSPPSGRAADTQYF.

This clone was seen once. The chain joins TRBV28 to TRBJ1-5, with D possibly being TRBD1 (5 bases). Germline CDR1 is MDHEN and CDR2 is SYDVKM. This CDR3 region has 16 residues. V lost 7 bases to trimming and J lost 0 bases, with 16 bases between them. Written as DNA, the CDR3 is TGTGCCAGCACCCCCGGCAGGGCAGGTAGCAATCAGCCCCAGCATTTT. As protein: CASTPGRAGSNQPQHF. Supplemented by reference TRBV28 and TRBJ1-5, the full variable domain reads DVKVTQSSRYLVKRTGEKVFLECVQDMDHENMFWYRQDPGLGLRLIYFSYDVKMKEKGDIPEGYSVSREKKERFSLILESASTNQTSMYLCASTPGRAGSNQPQHFGDGTRLSIL.

J is TRBJ1-6 and V is TRBV25-1; tentatively, D is TRBD1 (5 bases). The CDR3 totals 15 residues. Trimming took off 0 bases at V and 7 bases at J, with 10 bases between the two ends. Germline CDR1 and CDR2: MGHDK and SYGVNS. The CDR3, as DNA: TGTGCCAGCAGTGAATATGCGGGGCGGAATTCACCCCTCCACTTT. Its protein product is CASSEYAGRNSPLHF. The entire variable domain, with the rest obtained from reference TRBV25-1 and TRBJ1-6, is as follows: EADIYQTPRYLVIGTGKKITLECSQTMGHDKMYWYQQDPGMELHLIHYSYGVNSTEKGDLSSESTVSRIRTEHFPLTLESARPSHTSQYLCASSEYAGRNSPLHFGNGTRLTVT.

The gene calls are TRBV7-2 and TRBJ2-7; TRBD2 matches at 16 bases. CDR1 and CDR2 from the germline V gene are SGHTA and FQGNSA. The CDR3 is 19 amino acids. Unmatched junction bases numbered 14, after V lost 3 bases and J lost 6 bases. In DNA, the CDR3 is TGTGCCAGCAGCTTTATGGGGATGGGACTAGCGGGAGGGTTTCCCGAGCAGTACTTC. Its translation: CASSFMGMGLAGGFPEQYF.

The chain joins TRBV28 to TRBJ2-1; 14 bases are a match to TRBD2. V dropped 5 bases and J dropped 1; count of bases not matched to a gene: 1. This CDR3 is 16 amino acids long. The V gene's germline CDR1 is MDHEN and CDR2 SYDVKM. CDR3 DNA sequence: TGTGCCAGCAGTCGACTAGCGGGAGGGTCCTACAATGAGCAGTTCTTC. Protein product: CASSRLAGGSYNEQFF. Full variable domain (missing parts from reference TRBV28 and TRBJ2-1): DVKVTQSSRYLVKRTGEKVFLECVQDMDHENMFWYRQDPGLGLRLIYFSYDVKMKEKGDIPEGYSVSREKKERFSLILESASTNQTSMYLCASSRLAGGSYNEQFFGPGTRLTVL.

The chain uses TRBV11-2 and TRBJ2-1; 7 bases map to TRBD1. The V gene's germline CDR1 is SGHAT and CDR2 FQNNGV. The CDR3 is 13 amino acids. V shed 6 bases and J 7 bases; nucleotides not matched to a gene: 6. The CDR3, as DNA: TGTGCCAGCAGTTCGGACAGGTTTAATGAGCAGTTCTTC. Amino acid sequence: CASSSDRFNEQFF.

The chain joins TRBV18 to TRBJ2-1, with TRBD2 as a possible D gene (6 bases). The CDR3 runs 13 residues. Germline V lookup: CDR1 KGHSH, CDR2 LQKENI. Deletions cut 6 bases from V and 8 bases from J, with 14 bases between. The CDR3 region is CASSGLPNDEQFF. CDR3 sequence (DNA): TGTGCCAGCTCGGGACTGCCAAACGATGAGCAGTTCTTC.

Only one count was recorded for this clone. DNA of the CDR3: TGCGCCAGCAGCAAGGGACAGAGCACAGATACGCAGTATTTT. Amino acid sequence: CASSKGQSTDTQYF. The gene calls are TRBV5-1 and TRBJ2-3; 7 nucleotides align to TRBD1. The CDR3 spans 14 residues. V gave up 4 bases and J gave up 0 bases; unmatched junction bases: 2. Germline lookup yields CDR1 SGHRS and CDR2 YFSETQ.

The rearrangement uses TRBV6-1 and TRBJ2-7, with 7 bases fitting TRBD1. J gave up 2 bases and V 3 bases, and 7 bases lay outside the gene matches. The CDR3 is 15 amino acids. The germline CDR1 and CDR2 sequences are MNHNS and SASEGT. The CDR3 nucleotides read TGTGCCAGCAGTGACACCGGGACAGCACCCTACGAGCAGTACTTC. It encodes CASSDTGTAPYEQYF.

The chain combines TRBV5-1 with TRBJ1-1, with 12 bases that match TRBD1. The V gene end was trimmed by 5 bases and the J gene end by 4 bases; junction bases not matched to a gene: 6. The CDR3 runs 15 residues. Germline V CDR1 and CDR2: SGHRS, YFSETQ. The chain's CDR3 is CASRRDRGLVTEAFF. CDR3 nucleotides: TGCGCCAGCAGAAGGGACAGGGGGCTGGTCACTGAAGCTTTCTTT.

This chain connects TRBV7-2 to TRBJ1-2; D gene unclear. Germline CDR1 and CDR2: SGHTA and FQGNSA. This CDR3 is 14 amino acids long. Trimming stripped 0 bases from V and 2 bases from J, with 7 bases between. The CDR3, as DNA: TGTGCCAGCAGCTTAGCGCCACGGAACTATGGCTACACCTTC. The encoded protein is CASSLAPRNYGYTF. Using reference TRBV7-2 and TRBJ1-2 for the parts outside the CDR3, the full variable domain is GAGVSQSPSNKVTEKGKDVELRCDPISGHTALYWYRQSLGQGLEFLIYFQGNSAPDKSGLPSDRFSAERTGGSVSTLTIQRTQQEDSAVYLCASSLAPRNYGYTFGSGTRLTVV.